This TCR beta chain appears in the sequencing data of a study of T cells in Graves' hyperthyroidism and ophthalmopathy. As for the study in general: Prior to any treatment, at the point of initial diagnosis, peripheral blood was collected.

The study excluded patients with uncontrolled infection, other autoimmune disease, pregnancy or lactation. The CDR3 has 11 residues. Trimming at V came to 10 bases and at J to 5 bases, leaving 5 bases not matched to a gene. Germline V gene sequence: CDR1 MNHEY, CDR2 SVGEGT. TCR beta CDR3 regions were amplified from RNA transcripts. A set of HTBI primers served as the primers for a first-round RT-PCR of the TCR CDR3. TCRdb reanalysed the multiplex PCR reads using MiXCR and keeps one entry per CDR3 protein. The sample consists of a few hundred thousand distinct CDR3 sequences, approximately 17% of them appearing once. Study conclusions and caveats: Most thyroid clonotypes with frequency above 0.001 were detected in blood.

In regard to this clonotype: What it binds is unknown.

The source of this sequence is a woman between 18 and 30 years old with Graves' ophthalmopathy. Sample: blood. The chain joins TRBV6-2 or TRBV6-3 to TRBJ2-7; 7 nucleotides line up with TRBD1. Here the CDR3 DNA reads TGTGCCACCTTAACAGGGGACGAGCAGTACTTC. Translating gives CATLTGDEQYF.